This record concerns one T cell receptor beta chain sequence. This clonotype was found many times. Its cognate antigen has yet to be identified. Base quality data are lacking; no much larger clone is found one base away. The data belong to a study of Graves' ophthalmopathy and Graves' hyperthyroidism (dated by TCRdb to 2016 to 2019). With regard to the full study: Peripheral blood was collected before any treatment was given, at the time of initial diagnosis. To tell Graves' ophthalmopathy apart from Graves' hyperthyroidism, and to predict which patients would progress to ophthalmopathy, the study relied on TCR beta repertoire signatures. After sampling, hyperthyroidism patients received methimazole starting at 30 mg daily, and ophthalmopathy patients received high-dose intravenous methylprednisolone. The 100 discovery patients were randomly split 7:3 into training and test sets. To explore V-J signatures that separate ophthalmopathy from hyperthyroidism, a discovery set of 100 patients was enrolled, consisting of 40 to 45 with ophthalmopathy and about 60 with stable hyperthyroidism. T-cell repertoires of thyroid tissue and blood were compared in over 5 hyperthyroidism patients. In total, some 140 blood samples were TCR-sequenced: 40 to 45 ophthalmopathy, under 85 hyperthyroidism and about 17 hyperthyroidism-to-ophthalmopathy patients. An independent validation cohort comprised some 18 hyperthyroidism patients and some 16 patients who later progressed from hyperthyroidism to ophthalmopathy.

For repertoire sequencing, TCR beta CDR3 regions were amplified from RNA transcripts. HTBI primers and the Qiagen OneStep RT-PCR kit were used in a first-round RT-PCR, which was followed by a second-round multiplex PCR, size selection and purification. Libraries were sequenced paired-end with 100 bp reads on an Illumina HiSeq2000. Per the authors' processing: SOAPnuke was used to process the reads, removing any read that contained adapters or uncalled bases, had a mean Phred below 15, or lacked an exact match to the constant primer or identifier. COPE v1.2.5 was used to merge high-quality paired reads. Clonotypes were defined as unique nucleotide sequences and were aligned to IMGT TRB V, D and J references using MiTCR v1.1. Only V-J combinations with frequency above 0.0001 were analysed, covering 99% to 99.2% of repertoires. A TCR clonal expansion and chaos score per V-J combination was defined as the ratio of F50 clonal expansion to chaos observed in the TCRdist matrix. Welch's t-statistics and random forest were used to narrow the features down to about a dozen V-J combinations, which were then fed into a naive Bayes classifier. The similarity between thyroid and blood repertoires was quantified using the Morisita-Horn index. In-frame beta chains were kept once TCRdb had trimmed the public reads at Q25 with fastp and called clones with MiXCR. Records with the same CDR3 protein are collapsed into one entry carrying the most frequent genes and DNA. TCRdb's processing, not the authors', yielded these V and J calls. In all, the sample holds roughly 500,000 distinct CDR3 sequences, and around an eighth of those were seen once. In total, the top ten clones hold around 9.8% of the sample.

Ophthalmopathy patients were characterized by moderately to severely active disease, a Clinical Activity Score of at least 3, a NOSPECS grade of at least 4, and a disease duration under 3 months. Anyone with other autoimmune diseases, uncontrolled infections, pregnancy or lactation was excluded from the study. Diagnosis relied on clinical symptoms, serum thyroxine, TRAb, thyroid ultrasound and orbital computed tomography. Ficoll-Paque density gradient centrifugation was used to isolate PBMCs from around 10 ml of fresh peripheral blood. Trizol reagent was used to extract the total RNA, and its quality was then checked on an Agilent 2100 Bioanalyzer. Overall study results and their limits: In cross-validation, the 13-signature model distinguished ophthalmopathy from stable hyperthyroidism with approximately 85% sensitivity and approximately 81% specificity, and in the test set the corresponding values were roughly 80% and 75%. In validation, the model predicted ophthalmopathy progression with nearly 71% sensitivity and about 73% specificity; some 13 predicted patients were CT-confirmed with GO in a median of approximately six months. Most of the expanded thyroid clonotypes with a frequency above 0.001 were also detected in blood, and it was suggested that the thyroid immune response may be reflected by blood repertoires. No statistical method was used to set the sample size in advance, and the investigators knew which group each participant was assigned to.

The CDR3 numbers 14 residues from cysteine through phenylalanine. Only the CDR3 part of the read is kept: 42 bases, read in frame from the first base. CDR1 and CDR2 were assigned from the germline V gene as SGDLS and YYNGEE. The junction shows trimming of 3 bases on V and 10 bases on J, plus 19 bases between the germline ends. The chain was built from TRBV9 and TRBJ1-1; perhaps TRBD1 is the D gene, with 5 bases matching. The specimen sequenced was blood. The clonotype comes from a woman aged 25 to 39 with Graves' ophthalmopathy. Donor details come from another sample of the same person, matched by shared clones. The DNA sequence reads TGTGCCAGCAGCGGATCTGGGGCGGGGAATAGAGCTTTCTTT. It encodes CASSGSGAGNRAFF.